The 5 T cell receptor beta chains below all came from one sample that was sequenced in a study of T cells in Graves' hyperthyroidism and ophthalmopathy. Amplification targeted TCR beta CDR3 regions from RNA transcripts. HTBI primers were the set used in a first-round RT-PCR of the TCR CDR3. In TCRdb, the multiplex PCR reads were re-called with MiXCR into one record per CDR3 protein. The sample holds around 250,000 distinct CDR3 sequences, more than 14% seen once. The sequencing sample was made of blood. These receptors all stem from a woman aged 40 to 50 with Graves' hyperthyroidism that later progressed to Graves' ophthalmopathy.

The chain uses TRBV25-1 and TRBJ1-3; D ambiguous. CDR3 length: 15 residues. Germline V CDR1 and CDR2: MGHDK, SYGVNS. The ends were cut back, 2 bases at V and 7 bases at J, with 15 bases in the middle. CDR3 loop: CASSEGNLRRNTIYF. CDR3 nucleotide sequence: TGTGCCAGCAGTGAAGGCAATCTGCGAAGGAACACCATATATTTT.

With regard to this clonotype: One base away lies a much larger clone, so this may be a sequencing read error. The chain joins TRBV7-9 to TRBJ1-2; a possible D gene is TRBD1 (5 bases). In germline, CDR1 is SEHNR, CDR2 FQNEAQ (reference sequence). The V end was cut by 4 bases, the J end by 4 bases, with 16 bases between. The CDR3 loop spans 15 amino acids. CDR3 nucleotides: TGTGCCAGCAGCTCAGTTCAGGGAATTGGCTATGGCTACACCTTC. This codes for CASSSVQGIGYGYTF.

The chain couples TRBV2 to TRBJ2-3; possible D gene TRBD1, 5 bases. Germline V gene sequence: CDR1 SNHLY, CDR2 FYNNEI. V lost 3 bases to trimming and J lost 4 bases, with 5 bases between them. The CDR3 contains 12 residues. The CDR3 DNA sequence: TGTGCCAGCAGTGAGGGGCCAGATACGCAGTATTTT. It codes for CASSEGPDTQYF.

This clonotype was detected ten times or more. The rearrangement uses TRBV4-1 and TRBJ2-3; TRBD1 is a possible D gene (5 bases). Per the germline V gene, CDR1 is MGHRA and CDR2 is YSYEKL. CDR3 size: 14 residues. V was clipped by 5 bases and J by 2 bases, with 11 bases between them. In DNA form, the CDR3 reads TGCGCCAGCAGCACTCGGACATACACAGATACGCAGTATTTT. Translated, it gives CASSTRTYTDTQYF.

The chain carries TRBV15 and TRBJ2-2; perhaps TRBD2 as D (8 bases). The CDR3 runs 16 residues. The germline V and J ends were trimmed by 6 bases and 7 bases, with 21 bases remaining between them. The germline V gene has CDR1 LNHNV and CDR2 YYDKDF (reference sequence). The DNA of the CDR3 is TGTGCCACCAGTGTCGGGAGGGGGCGACGGGACGGGGAGCTGTTTTTT. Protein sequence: CATSVGRGRRDGELFF.